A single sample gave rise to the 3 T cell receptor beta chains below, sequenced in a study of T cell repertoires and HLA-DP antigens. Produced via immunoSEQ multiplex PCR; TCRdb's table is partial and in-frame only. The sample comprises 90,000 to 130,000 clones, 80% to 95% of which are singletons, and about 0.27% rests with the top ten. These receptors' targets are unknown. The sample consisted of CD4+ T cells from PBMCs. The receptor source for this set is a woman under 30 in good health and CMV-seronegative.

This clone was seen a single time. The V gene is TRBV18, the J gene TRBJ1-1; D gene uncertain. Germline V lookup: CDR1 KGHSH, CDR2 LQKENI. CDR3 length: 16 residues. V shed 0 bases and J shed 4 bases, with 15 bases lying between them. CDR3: CASSPPTTRASTEAFF. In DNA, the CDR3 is TGTGCCAGCTCACCACCGACGACTCGGGCGAGCACTGAAGCTTTCTTT.

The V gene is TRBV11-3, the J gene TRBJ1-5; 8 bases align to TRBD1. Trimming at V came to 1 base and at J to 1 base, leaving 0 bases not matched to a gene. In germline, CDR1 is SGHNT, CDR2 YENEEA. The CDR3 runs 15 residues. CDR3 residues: CASSLGDRSNQPQHF. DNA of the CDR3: TGTGCCAGCAGCTTAGGGGACAGGAGCAATCAGCCCCAGCATTTT.

CDR3 in amino acids: CASSWRTGVGNSPLHF. The CDR3 nucleotides are TGTGCCAGCAGTTGGCGCACAGGCGTAGGGAATTCACCCCTCCACTTT. J is TRBJ1-6 and V is TRBV6-5; weak D call: TRBD1 (5 bases). The V and J ends lost 4 bases and 7 bases respectively, with 17 bases between them. This CDR3 spans 16 amino acids. The germline V gene has CDR1 MNHEY and CDR2 SVGAGI.